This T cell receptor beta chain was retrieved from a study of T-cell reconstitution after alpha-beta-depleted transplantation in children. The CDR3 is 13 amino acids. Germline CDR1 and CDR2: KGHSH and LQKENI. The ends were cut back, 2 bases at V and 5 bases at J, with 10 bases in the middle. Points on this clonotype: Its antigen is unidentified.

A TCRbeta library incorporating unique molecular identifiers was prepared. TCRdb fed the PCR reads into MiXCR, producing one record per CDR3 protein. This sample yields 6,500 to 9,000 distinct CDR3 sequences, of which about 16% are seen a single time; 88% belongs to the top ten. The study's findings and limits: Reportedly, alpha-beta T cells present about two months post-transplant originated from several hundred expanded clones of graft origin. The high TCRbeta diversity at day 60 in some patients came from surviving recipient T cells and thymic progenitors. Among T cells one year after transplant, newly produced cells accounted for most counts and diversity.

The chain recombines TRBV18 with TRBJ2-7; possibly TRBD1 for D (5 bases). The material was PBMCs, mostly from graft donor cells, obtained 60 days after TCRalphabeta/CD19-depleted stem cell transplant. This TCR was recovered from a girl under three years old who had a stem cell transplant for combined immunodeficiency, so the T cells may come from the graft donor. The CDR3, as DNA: TGTGCCAGCTCACCAGGACATTTAGACGAGCAGTACTTC. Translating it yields CASSPGHLDEQYF.